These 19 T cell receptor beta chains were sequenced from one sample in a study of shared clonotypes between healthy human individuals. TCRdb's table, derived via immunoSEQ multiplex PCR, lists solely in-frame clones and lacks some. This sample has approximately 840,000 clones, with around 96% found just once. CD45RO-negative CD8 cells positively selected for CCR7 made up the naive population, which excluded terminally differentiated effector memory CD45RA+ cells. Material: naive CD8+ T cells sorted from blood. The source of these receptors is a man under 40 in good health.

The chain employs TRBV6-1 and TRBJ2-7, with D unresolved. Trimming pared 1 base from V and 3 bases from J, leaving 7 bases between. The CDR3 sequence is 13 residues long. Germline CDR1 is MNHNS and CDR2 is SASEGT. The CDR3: CASSEGALYEQYF. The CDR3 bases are TGTGCCAGCAGTGAAGGGGCCCTCTACGAGCAGTACTTC.

DNA for the CDR3: TGTGCCAGCAGTGAAGCGCCCGGCTCCGAGCAGTTCTTC. As protein: CASSEAPGSEQFF. The rearrangement links TRBV2 to TRBJ2-1; D not resolved. V was trimmed by 0 bases and J by 10 bases, leaving 10 bases between them. Germline assignment: CDR1 SNHLY and CDR2 FYNNEI. This CDR3 spans 13 amino acids.

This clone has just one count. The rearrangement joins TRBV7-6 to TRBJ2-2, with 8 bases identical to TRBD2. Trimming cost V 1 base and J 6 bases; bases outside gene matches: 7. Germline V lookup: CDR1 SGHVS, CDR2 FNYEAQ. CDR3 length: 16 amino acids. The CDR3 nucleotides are TGTGCCAGCAGCTTAGGCGGGGGGCCCCAGGCCGGGGAGCTGTTTTTT. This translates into CASSLGGGPQAGELFF.

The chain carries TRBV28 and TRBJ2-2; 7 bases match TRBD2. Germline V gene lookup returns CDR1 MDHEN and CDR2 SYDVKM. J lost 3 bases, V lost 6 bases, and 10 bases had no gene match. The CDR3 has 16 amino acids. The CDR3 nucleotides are TGTGCCAGCAGGCGTATCAGACTAGCTGACACCGGGGAGCTGTTTTTT. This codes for CASRRIRLADTGELFF.

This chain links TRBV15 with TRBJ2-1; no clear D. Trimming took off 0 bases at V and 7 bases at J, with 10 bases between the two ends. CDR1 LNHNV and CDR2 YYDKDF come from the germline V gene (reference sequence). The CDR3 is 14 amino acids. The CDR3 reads CATSRENLRNEQFF. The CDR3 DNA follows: TGTGCCACCAGCAGAGAAAACTTGAGGAATGAGCAGTTCTTC.

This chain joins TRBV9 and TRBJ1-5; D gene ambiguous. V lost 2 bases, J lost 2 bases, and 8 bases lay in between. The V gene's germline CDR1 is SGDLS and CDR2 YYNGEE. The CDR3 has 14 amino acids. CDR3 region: CASSVSGGNQPQHF. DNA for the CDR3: TGTGCCAGCAGCGTCTCTGGAGGCAATCAGCCCCAGCATTTT. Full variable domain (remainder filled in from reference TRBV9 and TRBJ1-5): DSGVTQTPKHLITATGQRVTLRCSPRSGDLSVYWYQQSLDQGLQFLIQYYNGEERAKGNILERFSAQQFPDLHSELNLSSLELGDSALYFCASSVSGGNQPQHFGDGTRLSIL.

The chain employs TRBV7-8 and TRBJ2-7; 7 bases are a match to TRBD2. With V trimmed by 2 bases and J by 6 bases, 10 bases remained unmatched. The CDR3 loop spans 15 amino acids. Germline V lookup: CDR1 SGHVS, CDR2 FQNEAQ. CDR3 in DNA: TGTGCCAGCAGCTTATCCCCCGGGAGGACAAGCGAGCAGTACTTC. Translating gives CASSLSPGRTSEQYF.

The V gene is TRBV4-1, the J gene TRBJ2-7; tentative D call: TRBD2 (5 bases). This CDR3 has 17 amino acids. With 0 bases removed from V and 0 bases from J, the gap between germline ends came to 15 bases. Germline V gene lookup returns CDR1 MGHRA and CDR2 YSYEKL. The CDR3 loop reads CASSQEEGSISSYEQYF. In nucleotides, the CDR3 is TGCGCCAGCAGCCAAGAAGAGGGATCGATTAGCTCCTACGAGCAGTACTTC.

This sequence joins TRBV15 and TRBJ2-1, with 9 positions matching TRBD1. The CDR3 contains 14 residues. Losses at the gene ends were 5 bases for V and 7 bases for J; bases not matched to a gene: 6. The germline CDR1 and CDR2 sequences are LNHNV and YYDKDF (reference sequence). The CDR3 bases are TGTGCCACCAGCCGAATACAGGGGGCGAATGAGCAGTTCTTC. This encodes CATSRIQGANEQFF. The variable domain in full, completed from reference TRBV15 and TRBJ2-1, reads DAMVIQNPRYQVTQFGKPVTLSCSQTLNHNVMYWYQQKSSQAPKLLFHYYDKDFNNEADTPDNFQSRRPNTSFCFLDIRSPGLGDTAMYLCATSRIQGANEQFFGPGTRLTVL.

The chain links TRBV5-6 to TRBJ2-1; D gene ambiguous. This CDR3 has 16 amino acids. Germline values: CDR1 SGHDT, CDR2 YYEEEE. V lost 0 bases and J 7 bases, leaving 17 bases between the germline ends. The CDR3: CASSLGPQQDGNEQFF. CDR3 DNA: TGTGCCAGCAGCTTGGGGCCGCAGCAGGATGGGAATGAGCAGTTCTTC.

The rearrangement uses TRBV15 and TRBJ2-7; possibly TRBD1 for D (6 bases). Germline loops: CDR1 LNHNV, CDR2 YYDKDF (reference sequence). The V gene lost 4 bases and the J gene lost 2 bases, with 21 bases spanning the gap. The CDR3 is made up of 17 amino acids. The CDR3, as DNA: TGTGCCACCAGCAACCCGGGACAATCCATCGGGGCCTACGAGCAGTACTTC. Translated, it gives CATSNPGQSIGAYEQYF.

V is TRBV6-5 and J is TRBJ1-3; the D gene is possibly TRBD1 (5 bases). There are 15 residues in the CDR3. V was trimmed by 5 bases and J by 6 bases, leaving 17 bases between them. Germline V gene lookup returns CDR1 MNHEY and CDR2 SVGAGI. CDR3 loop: CASSRGTSLVNTIYF. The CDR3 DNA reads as TGTGCCAGCAGTCGGGGGACGTCTCTTGTAAACACCATATATTTT.

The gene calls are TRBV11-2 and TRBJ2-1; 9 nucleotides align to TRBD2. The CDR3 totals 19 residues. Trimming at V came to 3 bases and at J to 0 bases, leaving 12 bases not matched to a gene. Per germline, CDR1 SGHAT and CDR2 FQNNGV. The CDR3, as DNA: TGTGCCAGCAGCTTCTTGGGACTAGCTCATTACAACTCCTACAATGAGCAGTTCTTC. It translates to CASSFLGLAHYNSYNEQFF.

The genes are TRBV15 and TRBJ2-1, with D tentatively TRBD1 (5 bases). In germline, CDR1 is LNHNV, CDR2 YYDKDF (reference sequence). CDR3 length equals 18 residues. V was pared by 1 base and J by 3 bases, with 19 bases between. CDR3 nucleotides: TGTGCCACCAGCAGAGGGGTGACAGTGGTAAGCAACTACAATGAGCAGTTCTTC. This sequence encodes CATSRGVTVVSNYNEQFF.

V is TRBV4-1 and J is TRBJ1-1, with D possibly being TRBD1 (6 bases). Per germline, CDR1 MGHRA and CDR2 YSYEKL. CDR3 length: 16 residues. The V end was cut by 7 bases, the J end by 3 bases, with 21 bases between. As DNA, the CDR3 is TGCGCCAGCAACTCCTTATGGGTAGGGGGTTACACTGAAGCTTTCTTT. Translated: CASNSLWVGGYTEAFF.

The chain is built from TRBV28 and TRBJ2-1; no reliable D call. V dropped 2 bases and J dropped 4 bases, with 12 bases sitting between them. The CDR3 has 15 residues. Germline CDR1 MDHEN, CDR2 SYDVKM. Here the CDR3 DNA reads TGTGCCAGCAGTTTAGAGGATAGCAGGTACAATGAGCAGTTCTTC. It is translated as CASSLEDSRYNEQFF.

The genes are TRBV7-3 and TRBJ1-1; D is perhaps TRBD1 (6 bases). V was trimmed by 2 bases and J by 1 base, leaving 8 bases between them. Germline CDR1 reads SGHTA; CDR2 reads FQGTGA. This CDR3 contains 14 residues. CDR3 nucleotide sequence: TGTGCCAGCAGCTTACGGGGACAGAACACTGAAGCTTTCTTT. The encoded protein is CASSLRGQNTEAFF. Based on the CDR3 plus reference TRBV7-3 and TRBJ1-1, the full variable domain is GAGVSQTPSNKVTEKGKYVELRCDPISGHTALYWYRQSLGQGPEFLIYFQGTGAADDSGLPNDRFFAVRPEGSVSTLKIQRTERGDSAVYLCASSLRGQNTEAFFGQGTRLTVV.

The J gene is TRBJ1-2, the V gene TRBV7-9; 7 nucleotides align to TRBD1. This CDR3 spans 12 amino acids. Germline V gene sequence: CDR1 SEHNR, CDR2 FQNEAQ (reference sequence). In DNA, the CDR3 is TGTGTTGGGGACAGCCTACCCTATGGCTACACCTTC. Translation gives CVGDSLPYGYTF. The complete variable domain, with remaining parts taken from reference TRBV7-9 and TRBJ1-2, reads DTGVSQNPRHKITKRGQNVTFRCDPISEHNRLYWYRQTLGQGPEFLTYFQNEAQLEKSRLLSDRFSAERPKGSFSTLEIQRTEQGDSAMYLCVGDSLPYGYTFGSGTRLTVV.

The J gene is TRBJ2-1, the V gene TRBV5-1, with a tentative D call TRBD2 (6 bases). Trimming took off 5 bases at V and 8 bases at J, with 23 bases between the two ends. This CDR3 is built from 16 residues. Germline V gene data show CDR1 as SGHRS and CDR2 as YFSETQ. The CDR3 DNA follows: TGCGCCAGCAGTCTCCCAGTAGCGGCTGGGTCGGATGAGCAGTTCTTC. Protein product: CASSLPVAAGSDEQFF. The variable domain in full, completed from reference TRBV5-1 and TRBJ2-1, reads KAGVTQTPRYLIKTRGQQVTLSCSPISGHRSVSWYQQTPGQGLQFLFEYFSETQRNKGNFPGRFSGRQFSNSRSEMNVSTLELGDSALYLCASSLPVAAGSDEQFFGPGTRLTVL.